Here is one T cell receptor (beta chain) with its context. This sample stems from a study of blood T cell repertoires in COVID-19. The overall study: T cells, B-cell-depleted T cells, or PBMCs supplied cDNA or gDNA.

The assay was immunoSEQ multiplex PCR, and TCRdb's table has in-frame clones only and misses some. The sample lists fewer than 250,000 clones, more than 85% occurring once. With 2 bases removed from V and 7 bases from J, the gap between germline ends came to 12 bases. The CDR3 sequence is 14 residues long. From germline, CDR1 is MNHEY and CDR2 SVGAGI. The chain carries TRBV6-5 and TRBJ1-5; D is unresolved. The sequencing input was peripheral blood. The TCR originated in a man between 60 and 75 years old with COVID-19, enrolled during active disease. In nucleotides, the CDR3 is TGTGCCAGCAGTTACGCGGGGTCTCTGCAGCCCCAGCATTTT. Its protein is CASSYAGSLQPQHF.